The 21 T cell receptor beta chains presented below share a single source sample, sequenced in a study of blood T cell repertoires in COVID-19. Assay used: immunoSEQ multiplex PCR; TCRdb lists only in-frame clones, some missing. The table has tens of thousands of clones, roughly 83% seen once. Sample: peripheral blood. Source of these receptors: a man aged 25 to 40 with COVID-19, enrolled during active disease.

As DNA, the CDR3 is TGTGCCAGCAGTTCGGACAGGGTCCTCACTGAAGCTTTCTTT. Translating it yields CASSSDRVLTEAFF. The chain combines TRBV28 with TRBJ1-1, with TRBD1 matching 8 bases. Looked up from germline, CDR1 is MDHEN and CDR2 is SYDVKM. V trimming: 4 bases; J trimming: 4 bases; junction bases outside the gene matches: 5. The CDR3 contains 14 residues.

V gene TRBV4-3 combines with J gene TRBJ2-7, with 10 bases lining up with TRBD2. The germline V gene has CDR1 LGHNA and CDR2 YSLEER. This CDR3 comprises 18 residues. The trim removed 0 bases at V and 3 bases at J, leaving 11 bases unmatched. In nucleotides, the CDR3 is TGCGCCAGCAGCCAAGAGCTAGCGGGAGAATTTAAGGTCTACGAGCAGTACTTC. Translation gives CASSQELAGEFKVYEQYF.

A single count supports this clone. The chain combines TRBV5-1 with TRBJ2-5; tentative D call: TRBD2 (6 bases). The V end lost 3 bases, the J end lost 1 base, and 10 bases lay between the germline ends. CDR3 length equals 14 residues. Germline V gives CDR1 SGHRS, CDR2 YFSETQ. The CDR3 region is CASSWAGTQETQYF. CDR3 DNA: TGCGCCAGCAGCTGGGCGGGAACCCAAGAGACCCAGTACTTC. Variable domain in full (rest from reference TRBV5-1 and TRBJ2-5): KAGVTQTPRYLIKTRGQQVTLSCSPISGHRSVSWYQQTPGQGLQFLFEYFSETQRNKGNFPGRFSGRQFSNSRSEMNVSTLELGDSALYLCASSWAGTQETQYFGPGTRLLVL.

The genes are TRBV15 and TRBJ2-5, with D hard to call. The CDR3 covers 15 residues. Trimming left V 0 bases short and J 5 bases short, with 13 bases between. The germline V gene has CDR1 LNHNV and CDR2 YYDKDF (reference sequence). DNA of the CDR3: TGTGCCACCAGCAGAGATTCTGTGTCCGGGGAGACCCAGTACTTC. It translates to CATSRDSVSGETQYF.

The V and J genes are TRBV5-4 and TRBJ1-1, with D possibly being TRBD1 (5 bases). Germline loops: CDR1 SGHNT, CDR2 YYREEE (reference sequence). The germline V and J ends were trimmed by 3 bases and 2 bases, with 11 bases remaining between them. The CDR3 totals 14 residues. The CDR3 loop is CASSSRQTNTEAFF. The CDR3 nucleotides read TGTGCCAGCAGCTCACGACAGACCAACACTGAAGCTTTCTTT.

About this clone: Its ends do not fully match the called genes, so a read error is possible. The rearrangement uses TRBV7-9 and TRBJ2-1, with D possibly being TRBD2 (6 bases). Germline V gives CDR1 SEHNR, CDR2 FQNEAQ (reference sequence). This CDR3 is built from 12 residues. CDR3 residues: CASAGTPITTIF. The DNA of the CDR3 is TGTGCCAGCGCCGGGACTCCGATAACAACTATCTTC.

This chain connects TRBV11-2 to TRBJ2-5, with 9 positions matching TRBD1. This CDR3 has 16 residues. CDR1 is SGHAT, CDR2 FQNNGV, per germline. The J segment lost 4 bases and the V segment lost 5 bases, leaving 11 bases of the junction unmatched. The CDR3 protein is CASSPKLDRGVETQYF. The CDR3 bases are TGTGCCAGCAGCCCGAAGTTGGACAGGGGTGTAGAGACCCAGTACTTC.

The DNA of the CDR3 is TGTGCCAGTAGTATAGCTCCGGGACTAGCGGGAGACCACGAGCAGTACTTC. Translation gives CASSIAPGLAGDHEQYF. The genes are TRBV19 and TRBJ2-7, with 14 positions matching TRBD2. J gave up 5 bases and V 1 base, and 7 bases lay outside the gene matches. Germline V gene sequence: CDR1 LNHDA, CDR2 SQIVND (reference sequence). This CDR3 contains 17 residues. The variable domain in full, with the rest retrieved from reference TRBV19 and TRBJ2-7, is DGGITQSPKYLFRKEGQNVTLSCEQNLNHDAMYWYRQDPGQGLRLIYYSQIVNDFQKGDIAEGYSVSREKKESFPLTVTSAQKNPTAFYLCASSIAPGLAGDHEQYFGPGTRLTVT.

This clone was detected only a few times. This sequence joins TRBV5-1 and TRBJ1-2, with 9 bases lining up with TRBD1. The CDR3 loop spans 18 amino acids. The V gene's germline CDR1 is SGHRS and CDR2 YFSETQ. The trim removed 4 bases at V and 8 bases at J, leaving 21 bases unmatched. The DNA for the CDR3 is TGCGCCAGCAGCCCGGAAACGGTTTTTGGGACAGGGTGGAACGGCTACACCTTC. This translates into CASSPETVFGTGWNGYTF.

This clone occurred once. The chain employs TRBV5-1 and TRBJ2-7, with D maybe TRBD1 (6 bases). Trimming removed 0 bases at V and 4 bases at J, with 8 bases between. Germline V gives CDR1 SGHRS, CDR2 YFSETQ. CDR3 length equals 13 residues. CDR3 nucleotides: TGCGCCAGCAGCTTGGTAGACAGGTACGAGCAGTACTTC. Residues: CASSLVDRYEQYF.

The rearrangement links TRBV27 to TRBJ2-5; the match to TRBD1 covers 7 bases. The length of the CDR3 is 14 residues. Germline CDR1 and CDR2: MNHEY and SMNVEV (reference sequence). J was trimmed by 4 bases and V by 4 bases; bases with no gene match: 6. For the CDR3, the DNA is TGTGCCAGCAGTTCAACATACAGGGGAGAGACCCAGTACTTC. Its translation is CASSSTYRGETQYF.

The chain carries TRBV28 and TRBJ1-1; the D is unclear. CDR1 is MDHEN and CDR2 is SYDVKM in the germline V gene. The V gene lost 4 bases and the J gene lost 8 bases, with 8 bases spanning the gap. The CDR3 is 11 residues long. The CDR3 sequence: CASSSTGEAFF. DNA for the CDR3: TGTGCCAGCAGTTCGACGGGGGAAGCTTTCTTT.

The chain carries TRBV5-6 and TRBJ2-2; 7 positions agree with TRBD1. Looked up from germline, CDR1 is SGHDT and CDR2 is YYEEEE. The CDR3 is 14 residues long. The V gene end was trimmed by 1 base and the J gene end by 6 bases; junction bases not matched to a gene: 3. For the CDR3, the DNA is TGTGCCAGCAGCTTGACAGGGGACCCCGGGGAGCTGTTTTTT. This sequence encodes CASSLTGDPGELFF.

The V call is TRBV7-9, the J call TRBJ1-5, with no clear D. Germline-derived CDR1 and CDR2 are SEHNR and FQNEAQ (reference sequence). Trimming removed 0 bases at V and 4 bases at J, with 7 bases between. CDR3 length: 14 amino acids. The CDR3 DNA follows: TGTGCCAGCAGCTTAGCCAGCGGTAATCAGCCCCAGCATTTT. Translated, it gives CASSLASGNQPQHF.

The V call is TRBV14, the J call TRBJ1-2; D uncertain. Trimming removed 1 base from V and 6 bases from J, with 9 bases in between. The CDR3 runs to 13 residues. The germline gives CDR1 SGHDN, CDR2 FVKESK. The DNA of the CDR3 is TGTGCCAGCAGCCAAGGAGGTCGTCATGGCTACACCTTC. It yields the protein CASSQGGRHGYTF.

V is TRBV5-4 and J is TRBJ2-6; D is unresolved. V lost 4 bases and J 1 base, leaving 18 bases between the germline ends. The germline V gene has CDR1 SGHNT and CDR2 YYREEE (reference sequence). The CDR3 extends over 18 amino acids. CDR3 coding DNA: TGTGCCAGCAGCCATATCGGCTCTAGTTTTTCTGGGGCCAACGTCCTGACTTTC. Its translation: CASSHIGSSFSGANVLTF.

The chain is built from TRBV12-3 or TRBV12-4 and TRBJ2-7, with 9 nucleotides matching TRBD1. V shed 7 bases and J 3 bases; nucleotides not matched to a gene: 4. The CDR3 sequence is 13 residues long. CDR3 nucleotides: TGTGCCAGCACCCGGACAGGGGACTACGAGCAGTACTTC. It codes for CASTRTGDYEQYF.

This clone was detected only once. CDR3 residues: CARTTTVSSYEQYF. CDR3 sequence (DNA): TGTGCTAGGACAACGACGGTTAGCTCCTACGAGCAGTACTTC. The rearrangement uses TRBV12-5 and TRBJ2-7, with unresolved D. Germline values: CDR1 LGHNT, CDR2 FRNRAP. CDR3 length equals 14 residues. V was cut by 9 bases and J by 0 bases, with 15 bases left in between.

The chain couples TRBV24-1 to TRBJ2-6, with 8 positions matching TRBD2. The germline V gene has CDR1 KGHDR and CDR2 SFDVKD. Germline trimming cut 10 bases from V and 2 bases from J; bases unmatched to any gene: 0. This CDR3 comprises 13 residues. CDR3 in DNA: TGTGCCACAGCGGGGGCTGGGGCCAACGTCCTGACTTTC. Translated: CATAGAGANVLTF.

This rearrangement joins TRBV19 to TRBJ2-5, with a possible D match to TRBD1 (6 bases). V gave up 11 bases and J gave up 2 bases, with 12 bases separating them. Looked up from germline, CDR1 is LNHDA and CDR2 is SQIVND (reference sequence). This CDR3 comprises 12 residues. CDR3 in amino acids: CASRGSQETQYF. CDR3 DNA: TGTGCCTCCAGGGGTTCACAAGAGACCCAGTACTTC.

V gene TRBV3-1 (or the pseudogene TRBV3-2) combines with J gene TRBJ1-1; D uncertain. This CDR3 region has 11 residues. Between the trimmed V and J ends, which lost 1 base and 11 bases, there was a span of 8 bases. Germline CDR1 is LGHDT and CDR2 is YNNKEL (reference sequence). The CDR3 is CASSQGWRAFF. The CDR3 DNA follows: TGTGCCAGCAGCCAAGGATGGAGGGCTTTCTTT.